The 26 T cell receptor beta chains below come from one sample, sequenced in a study of CD8 T cells in Susac syndrome. Random-hexamer reverse transcription was applied to about 0.45 to 1 ug RNA. TCRdb called the immunoSEQ multiplex PCR reads again in MiXCR, with one record for every CDR3 protein. The sample shows about 250,000 distinct CDR3 sequences, around 93% of them seen only once. The sequenced material came from CD4+ T cells from PBMCs. The receptors were gathered from a human donor with multiple sclerosis.

This chain uses TRBV27 with TRBJ2-3; 8 nucleotides align to TRBD2. The germline V gene has CDR1 MNHEY and CDR2 SMNVEV (reference sequence). V lost 6 bases, J lost 8 bases, and 13 bases stayed unmatched. This CDR3 region has 15 residues. The CDR3 region is CASSPSGGHGATQYF. As DNA, the CDR3 is TGTGCCAGCAGCCCCAGCGGGGGCCATGGGGCTACGCAGTATTTT.

The genes are TRBV6-6 and TRBJ1-2, with TRBD1 as a possible D gene (5 bases). The germline V gene encodes CDR1 MNHNY and CDR2 SVGAGI (reference sequence). Trimming left V 5 bases short and J 7 bases short, with 20 bases between. There are 15 residues in the CDR3. CDR3 amino acids: CASSTSDKGTGGYTF. The DNA for the CDR3 is TGTGCCAGCAGTACCTCGGACAAGGGAACGGGTGGCTACACCTTC.

The rearrangement uses TRBV27 and TRBJ2-3, with D perhaps matching TRBD1 (6 bases). This CDR3 contains 15 residues. V was cut by 9 bases and J by 4 bases, with 20 bases left in between. CDR1 and CDR2 from the germline V gene are MNHEY and SMNVEV (reference sequence). The CDR3 is CASQFQGRRSDTQYF. As DNA, the CDR3 is TGTGCCAGTCAGTTTCAGGGGCGTAGGTCAGATACGCAGTATTTT.

This chain links TRBV27 with TRBJ2-7, with D perhaps TRBD1 (7 bases). V was clipped by 5 bases and J by 0 bases, with 23 bases between them. The CDR3 length is 18 residues. Germline-derived CDR1 and CDR2 are MNHEY and SMNVEV (reference sequence). CDR3 bases: TGTGCCAGCAGTCCTTTTTGGGGGGACAGCAAAAGCTCCTACGAGCAGTACGTC. Its protein product is CASSPFWGDSKSSYEQYV.

The chain employs TRBV6-2 or TRBV6-3 and TRBJ2-3, with 8 nucleotides matching TRBD1. The CDR3 is made up of 15 amino acids. Germline V CDR1 and CDR2: MNHEY, SVGEGT. After removal of 1 base from V and 5 bases from J, the junction contained 5 bases not matched to a gene. CDR3 residues: CASSYLGQVGDTQYF. In DNA, the CDR3 is TGTGCCAGCAGTTACTTGGGACAGGTTGGAGATACGCAGTATTTT.

This rearrangement joins TRBV28 to TRBJ2-2, with D hard to call. CDR1 and CDR2 from the germline V gene are MDHEN and SYDVKM. The V end lost 9 bases, the J end lost 6 bases, and 14 bases lay between the germline ends. The CDR3 has 13 residues. The CDR3 DNA sequence: TGTGCCAGTTTGCGTAGGGAATCCGGGGAGCTGTTTTTT. This encodes CASLRRESGELFF. The full variable domain, in which reference TRBV28 and TRBJ2-2 provide the parts outside the CDR3, is DVKVTQSSRYLVKRTGEKVFLECVQDMDHENMFWYRQDPGLGLRLIYFSYDVKMKEKGDIPEGYSVSREKKERFSLILESASTNQTSMYLCASLRRESGELFFGEGSRLTVL.

V is TRBV4-1 and J is TRBJ1-4; D might be TRBD1 (5 bases). V gave up 1 base and J gave up 8 bases, with 14 bases separating them. Germline V gene data show CDR1 as MGHRA and CDR2 as YSYEKL. The CDR3 is 15 amino acids. DNA for the CDR3: TGCGCCAGCAGCCAAGCGCCAACGACAGCCGAAAAACTGTTTTTT. The encoded protein is CASSQAPTTAEKLFF.

This clonotype was observed once. V usage is TRBV20-1 and J usage is TRBJ2-5, with D perhaps matching TRBD1 (6 bases). The CDR3 has 16 amino acids. V was cut by 2 bases and J by 3 bases, with 19 bases left in between. The germline V gene encodes CDR1 DFQATT and CDR2 SNEGSKA (reference sequence). The CDR3 is CSARHPQGNREETQYF. CDR3 DNA sequence: TGCAGTGCTAGACACCCGCAGGGGAATCGGGAAGAGACCCAGTACTTC.

This chain joins TRBV6-6 and TRBJ1-2, with 8 nucleotides matching TRBD1. Germline CDR1 is MNHNY and CDR2 is SVGAGI (reference sequence). The CDR3 extends over 15 amino acids. V gave up 6 bases and J gave up 5 bases; unmatched junction bases: 11. The CDR3 coding sequence is TGTGCCAGCAGCCAACAGGGGGACGTCGGGTATGGCTACACCTTC. It encodes CASSQQGDVGYGYTF.

V gene TRBV2 combines with J gene TRBJ2-3, with no clear D. V lost 4 bases and J lost 0, with 8 bases in between. Germline V gene lookup returns CDR1 SNHLY and CDR2 FYNNEI. The CDR3 has 14 residues. CDR3 in DNA: TGTGCCAGCAGTGCCGCGCAGAGCACAGATACGCAGTATTTT. As protein: CASSAAQSTDTQYF.

The DNA for the CDR3 is TGTGCCAGCAGCCAAGACCAGGGAAGCATTCAGTACTTC. As protein: CASSQDQGSIQYF. V gene TRBV3-1 combines with J gene TRBJ2-4, with D perhaps TRBD1 (5 bases). Per the germline V gene, CDR1 is LGHDT and CDR2 is YNNKEL (reference sequence). Trimming cost V 0 bases and J 9 bases, with 9 bases left between them. The CDR3 has 13 residues. Combining the CDR3 with reference TRBV3-1 and TRBJ2-4 gives the whole variable domain DTAVSQTPKYLVTQMGNDKSIKCEQNLGHDTMYWYKQDSKKFLKIMFSYNNKELIINETVPNRFSPKSPDKAHLNLHINSLELGDSAVYFCASSQDQGSIQYFGAGTRLSVL.

V usage is TRBV27 and J usage is TRBJ1-1, with D perhaps TRBD1 (6 bases). Per germline, CDR1 MNHEY and CDR2 SMNVEV (reference sequence). There are 14 residues in the CDR3. Trimming pared 5 bases from V and 4 bases from J, leaving 14 bases between. This CDR3 is CASSAIQGITEAFF. The CDR3, as DNA: TGTGCCAGCAGTGCGATCCAGGGGATCACTGAAGCTTTCTTT.

The chain uses TRBV6-5 and TRBJ2-1; the match to TRBD2 covers 7 bases. CDR3 length equals 15 residues. Per germline, CDR1 MNHEY and CDR2 SVGAGI. V shed 7 bases, J shed 7 bases, and the junction held 13 bases outside the gene matches. For the CDR3, the DNA is TGTGCCAGCAAGCGGGACCTCTTGTCGTGGAATGAGCAGTTCTTC. This encodes CASKRDLLSWNEQFF.

Note on this clonotype: One end of the junction fails to match germline, which may point to a read error. The genes are TRBV20-1 and TRBJ2-1, with 12 bases that match TRBD2. CDR3 length equals 16 residues. Germline-derived CDR1 and CDR2 are DFQATT and SNEGSKA (reference sequence). The DNA of the CDR3 is TGCAGCGCTAGGGCTAGCGGGGGGGCTTCCTACAATGAGCAGTTCTTC. It is translated as CSARASGGASYNEQFF.

The genes are TRBV20-1 and TRBJ1-5; 9 nucleotides line up with TRBD1. CDR1 is DFQATT and CDR2 is SNEGSKA in the germline V gene (reference sequence). The CDR3 is made up of 12 amino acids. With 8 bases clipped from V and 7 bases from J, the junction kept 6 bases outside the gene matches. CDR3 amino acids: CSSGTGNQPQHF. The CDR3 region has the DNA TGCAGTTCCGGGACAGGGAACCAGCCCCAGCATTTT.

The chain couples TRBV29-1 to TRBJ1-2; D gene unclear. V lost 4 bases and J lost 6, with 15 bases in between. From germline, CDR1 is SQVTM and CDR2 ANQGSEA. The CDR3 is 13 amino acids. The CDR3 sequence: CSVVGAAPDGYTF. CDR3 bases: TGCAGCGTTGTAGGAGCCGCGCCGGATGGCTACACCTTC.

This clonotype was seen a single time. V is TRBV20-1 and J is TRBJ1-2; 7 nucleotides agree with TRBD1. The length of the CDR3 is 16 residues. V gave up 0 bases and J gave up 0 bases; unmatched junction bases: 7. CDR1 is DFQATT and CDR2 is SNEGSKA in the germline V gene (reference sequence). The CDR3: CSARDSSGQSNYGYTF. The CDR3 DNA is TGCAGTGCTAGAGATTCCTCGGGACAGTCTAACTATGGCTACACCTTC.

The count of this clonotype is one. This chain links TRBV3-1 with TRBJ2-3; perhaps TRBD2 as D (6 bases). V lost 2 bases and J 0 bases, leaving 9 bases between the germline ends. Germline CDR1 is LGHDT and CDR2 is YNNKEL (reference sequence). The CDR3 is made up of 15 amino acids. The CDR3 is CASSQQGTSTDTQYF. The DNA of the CDR3 is TGTGCCAGCAGCCAACAAGGGACTAGCACAGATACGCAGTATTTT.

The chain links TRBV2 to TRBJ1-2, with a weak D call TRBD1 (5 bases). The CDR3 runs to 13 residues. Germline V gene lookup returns CDR1 SNHLY and CDR2 FYNNEI. The V end lost 6 bases, the J end lost 4 bases, and 12 bases lay between the germline ends. The CDR3 bases are TGTGCCAGCAGGACCGGGACGACCTATGGCTACACCTTC. Protein sequence: CASRTGTTYGYTF.

The V call is TRBV29-1, the J call TRBJ1-5; TRBD1 is a possible D gene (5 bases). Trimming pared 2 bases from V and 6 bases from J, leaving 11 bases between. Per germline, CDR1 SQVTM and CDR2 ANQGSEA. The CDR3 length is 13 residues. The CDR3 DNA follows: TGCAGCGTTGAATACCAGGGCGGTCAGCCCCAGCATTTT. Translated: CSVEYQGGQPQHF. Full variable domain (remainder filled in from reference TRBV29-1 and TRBJ1-5): SAVISQKPSRDICQRGTSLTIQCQVDSQVTMMFWYRQQPGQSLTLIATANQGSEATYESGFVIDKFPISRPNLTFSTLTVSNMSPEDSSIYLCSVEYQGGQPQHFGDGTRLSIL.

This sequence joins TRBV5-4 and TRBJ1-3; no firm D call. Germline-derived CDR1 and CDR2 are SGHNT and YYREEE (reference sequence). The CDR3 is made up of 15 amino acids. Trimming stripped 0 bases from V and 0 bases from J, with 7 bases between. Here the CDR3 DNA reads TGTGCCAGCAGCTTGGACCCGGTCTCTGGAAACACCATATATTTT. Translated: CASSLDPVSGNTIYF.

V usage is TRBV19 and J usage is TRBJ1-5; D is unresolved. V lost 7 bases, J lost 5 bases, and 9 bases lay in between. The CDR3 length is 12 residues. Germline CDR1 is LNHDA and CDR2 is SQIVND (reference sequence). CDR3 in DNA: TGTGCCAGTACCTCTACCGATCAGCCCCAGCATTTT. Protein: CASTSTDQPQHF. Full variable domain (outside the CDR3, taken from reference TRBV19 and TRBJ1-5): DGGITQSPKYLFRKEGQNVTLSCEQNLNHDAMYWYRQDPGQGLRLIYYSQIVNDFQKGDIAEGYSVSREKKESFPLTVTSAQKNPTAFYLCASTSTDQPQHFGDGTRLSIL.

The CDR3 is CASRGPLWDTEAFF. The CDR3 DNA follows: TGCGCCAGCAGAGGGCCCTTGTGGGACACTGAAGCTTTCTTT. V usage is TRBV4-1 and J usage is TRBJ1-1, with D hard to call. Germline V lookup: CDR1 MGHRA, CDR2 YSYEKL. V lost 6 bases and J lost 3, with 14 bases in between. The length of the CDR3 is 14 residues.

The rearrangement joins TRBV12-3 or TRBV12-4 to TRBJ1-4; 8 nucleotides match TRBD1. J was trimmed by 8 bases and V by 8 bases; bases with no gene match: 7. This CDR3 has 13 amino acids. CDR3 DNA: TGTGCCAGCGGAGACAGGGGAGACGAAAAACTGTTTTTT. Translation: CASGDRGDEKLFF.

The chain is built from TRBV7-2 and TRBJ2-3; D not resolved. Looked up from germline, CDR1 is SGHTA and CDR2 is FQGNSA. V lost 7 bases, J lost 0 bases, and 14 bases lay in between. CDR3 length: 15 amino acids. CDR3 amino acids: CASIYGSLSTDTQYF. CDR3 nucleotides: TGTGCCAGCATCTATGGATCTCTTAGCACAGATACGCAGTATTTT.

The chain has TRBV30 and TRBJ1-3; the D is unclear. Germline values: CDR1 GTSNPN, CDR2 SVGIG (reference sequence). Trimming took 5 bases from V and 0 from J, leaving 11 bases between them. The CDR3 spans 14 residues. In nucleotides, the CDR3 is TGTGCCTGGGACCCGGGGTACTCTGGAAACACCATATATTTT. As protein: CAWDPGYSGNTIYF.